This passage covers 11 T cell receptor beta chains from one sample sequenced in a study of blood T cell repertoires in COVID-19. This table comes from immunoSEQ multiplex PCR, and its TCRdb copy is limited to in-frame clones, with some not included. The sample lists some 400,000 clones, 80% to 90% occurring once. The sequencing input was peripheral blood. Receptors originate from a woman under 40 with COVID-19, enrolled during active disease.

The CDR3 coding sequence is TGTGCCAGCAGCCACAGGGCAGGGTACGAGCAGTACTTC. Translation: CASSHRAGYEQYF. The chain recombines TRBV7-2 with TRBJ2-7; tentative D call: TRBD1 (6 bases). Trimming shortened V by 5 bases and J by 4 bases, and 12 bases separated the two germline ends. Germline values: CDR1 SGHTA, CDR2 FQGNSA. The CDR3 loop spans 13 amino acids.

This clone was observed a few times. This chain joins TRBV12-3 or TRBV12-4 and TRBJ2-7; D uncertain. There are 13 residues in the CDR3. V was trimmed by 5 bases and J by 6 bases, leaving 14 bases between them. The CDR3 loop reads CASSPSGTSEQYF. CDR3 nucleotides: TGTGCCAGCAGTCCTTCAGGTACCTCCGAGCAGTACTTC.

The chain combines TRBV4-2 with TRBJ1-1, with 8 bases that match TRBD1. V dropped 3 bases and J dropped 10; count of bases not matched to a gene: 7. CDR3 length: 13 amino acids. CDR1 is LGHNA and CDR2 is YNFKEQ in the germline V gene. The CDR3 sequence is CASSQARDRLAFF. The CDR3 DNA reads as TGTGCCAGCAGCCAGGCTAGGGACAGGTTAGCTTTCTTT.

This chain links TRBV5-1 with TRBJ2-5; 10 bases line up with TRBD2. From germline, CDR1 is SGHRS and CDR2 YFSETQ. V shed 0 bases and J 4 bases; nucleotides not matched to a gene: 6. This CDR3 spans 16 amino acids. The CDR3 bases are TGCGCCAGCAGCTTGGCCGCTAGCGGGAGTGGAGAGACCCAGTACTTC. Encoded protein: CASSLAASGSGETQYF.

Here the CDR3 DNA reads TGTGCCAGCAGCTCTCACGGTACAGGGACCTTTGGGGACGAGCAGTACTTC. This gives the protein CASSSHGTGTFGDEQYF. This chain uses TRBV13 with TRBJ2-7; D is possibly TRBD1 (6 bases). Deletions cut 4 bases from V and 5 bases from J, with 24 bases between. The CDR3 extends over 17 amino acids. Germline V gives CDR1 PRHDT, CDR2 FYEKMQ (reference sequence). Full variable domain (rest looked up from reference TRBV13 and TRBJ2-7): AAGVIQSPRHLIKEKRETATLKCYPIPRHDTVYWYQQGPGQDPQFLISFYEKMQSDKGSIPDRFSAQQFSDYHSELNMSSLELGDSALYFCASSSHGTGTFGDEQYFGPGTRLTVT.

This chain uses TRBV10-1 with TRBJ2-3; 7 bases are shared with TRBD2. Germline CDR1 reads WNHNN; CDR2 reads SYGVQD (reference sequence). Trimming at V came to 4 bases and at J to 4 bases, leaving 8 bases not matched to a gene. The CDR3 consists of 15 residues. CDR3 sequence (DNA): TGCGCCAGCAGTGTGAGTGCGGGAGCGGCAGATACGCAGTATTTT. Translated: CASSVSAGAADTQYF.

The chain carries TRBV18 and TRBJ2-3; TRBD2 matches at 8 bases. The germline gives CDR1 KGHSH, CDR2 LQKENI. Trimming cost V 6 bases and J 2 bases; bases outside gene matches: 10. CDR3 length: 16 residues. The chain's CDR3 is CASSRGDSGTTDTQYF. The CDR3, as DNA: TGTGCCAGCTCTCGAGGCGATAGCGGGACCACAGATACGCAGTATTTT.

In DNA form, the CDR3 reads TGTGCCAGTACCCTCGGACAGGGGGCGCGTGGCTACACCTTC. As protein: CASTLGQGARGYTF. V gene TRBV19 combines with J gene TRBJ1-2, with 11 bases aligning to TRBD1. The CDR3 contains 14 residues. V dropped 7 bases and J dropped 7; count of bases not matched to a gene: 8. Germline V lookup: CDR1 LNHDA, CDR2 SQIVND (reference sequence).

This chain connects TRBV6-5 to TRBJ1-1, with D uncertain. The CDR3 loop spans 13 amino acids. Germline V CDR1 and CDR2: MNHEY, SVGAGI. V gave up 10 bases and J gave up 1 base, with 13 bases separating them. CDR3 sequence (DNA): TGTGCCATCAGGAGGGTGGCGAACACTGAAGCTTTCTTT. Translated: CAIRRVANTEAFF.

This sequence joins TRBV13 and TRBJ2-7; D may be TRBD1 (6 bases). With 1 base removed from V and 2 bases from J, the gap between germline ends came to 9 bases. This CDR3 spans 14 amino acids. Germline-derived CDR1 and CDR2 are PRHDT and FYEKMQ (reference sequence). CDR3 region: CASSLAGTTYEQYF. CDR3 DNA sequence: TGTGCCAGCAGCTTAGCTGGGACAACCTACGAGCAGTACTTC.

This chain joins TRBV7-3 and TRBJ2-5, with 7 bases aligning to TRBD2. Looked up from germline, CDR1 is SGHTA and CDR2 is FQGTGA. V lost 6 bases to trimming and J lost 4 bases; unmatched junction nucleotides: 11. CDR3 length: 15 residues. Written as DNA, the CDR3 is TGTGCCAGCAGACCTAGCGGAGTTAGCACAGAGACCCAGTACTTC. Residues: CASRPSGVSTETQYF.